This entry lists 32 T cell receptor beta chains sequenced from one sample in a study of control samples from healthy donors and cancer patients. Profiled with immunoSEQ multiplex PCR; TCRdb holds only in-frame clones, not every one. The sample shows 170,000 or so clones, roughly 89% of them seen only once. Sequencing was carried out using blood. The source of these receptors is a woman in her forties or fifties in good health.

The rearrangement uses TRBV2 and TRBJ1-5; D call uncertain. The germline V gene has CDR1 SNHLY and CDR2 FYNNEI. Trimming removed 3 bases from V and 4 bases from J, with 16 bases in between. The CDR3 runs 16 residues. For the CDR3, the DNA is TGTGCCAGCAGTGAGTCCAACTTGGAGGCGAATCAGCCCCAGCATTTT. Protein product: CASSESNLEANQPQHF.

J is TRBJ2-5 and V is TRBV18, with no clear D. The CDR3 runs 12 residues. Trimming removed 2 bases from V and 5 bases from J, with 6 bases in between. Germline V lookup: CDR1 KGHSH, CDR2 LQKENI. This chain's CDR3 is CASSPMMETQYF. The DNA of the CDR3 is TGTGCCAGCTCACCAATGATGGAGACCCAGTACTTC.

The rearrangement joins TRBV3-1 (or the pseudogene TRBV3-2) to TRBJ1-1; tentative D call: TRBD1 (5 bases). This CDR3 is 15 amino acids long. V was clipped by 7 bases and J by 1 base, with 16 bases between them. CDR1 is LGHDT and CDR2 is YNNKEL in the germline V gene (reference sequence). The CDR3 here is CASTTGGVRNTEAFF. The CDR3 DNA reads TGTGCCAGCACCACCGGGGGGGTCCGGAACACTGAAGCTTTCTTT.

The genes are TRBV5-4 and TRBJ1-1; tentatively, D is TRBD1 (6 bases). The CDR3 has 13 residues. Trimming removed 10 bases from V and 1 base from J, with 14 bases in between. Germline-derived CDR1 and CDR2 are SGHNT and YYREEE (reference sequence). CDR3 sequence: CAGTGTSNTEAFF. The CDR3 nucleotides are TGTGCCGGAACCGGGACATCGAACACTGAAGCTTTCTTT. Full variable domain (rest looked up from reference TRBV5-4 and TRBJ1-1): ETGVTQSPTHLIKTRGQQVTLRCSSQSGHNTVSWYQQALGQGPQFIFQYYREEENGRGNFPPRFSGLQFPNYSSELNVNALELDDSALYLCAGTGTSNTEAFFGQGTRLTVV.

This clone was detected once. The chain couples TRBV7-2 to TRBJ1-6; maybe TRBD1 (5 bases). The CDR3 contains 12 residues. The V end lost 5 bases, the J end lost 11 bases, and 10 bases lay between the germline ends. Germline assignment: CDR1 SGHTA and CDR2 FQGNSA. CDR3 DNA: TGTGCCAGCAGCCCCAGGGATCCACCCCTCCACTTT. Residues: CASSPRDPPLHF.

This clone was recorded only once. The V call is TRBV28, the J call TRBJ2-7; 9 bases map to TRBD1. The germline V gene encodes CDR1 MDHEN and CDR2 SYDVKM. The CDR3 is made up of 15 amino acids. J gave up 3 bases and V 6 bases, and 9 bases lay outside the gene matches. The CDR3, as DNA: TGTGCCAGCAGCCCTATTCGACAGGGGGGCTACGAGCAGTACTTC. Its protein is CASSPIRQGGYEQYF.

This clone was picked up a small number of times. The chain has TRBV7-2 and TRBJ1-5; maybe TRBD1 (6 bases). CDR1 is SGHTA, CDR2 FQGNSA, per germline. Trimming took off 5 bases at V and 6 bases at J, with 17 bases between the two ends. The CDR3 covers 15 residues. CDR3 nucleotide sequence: TGTGCCAGCAGCCTTAACTCAGGGGTCGGTCAGCCCCAGCATTTT. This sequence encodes CASSLNSGVGQPQHF. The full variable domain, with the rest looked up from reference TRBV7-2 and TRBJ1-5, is GAGVSQSPSNKVTEKGKDVELRCDPISGHTALYWYRQSLGQGLEFLIYFQGNSAPDKSGLPSDRFSAERTGGSVSTLTIQRTQQEDSAVYLCASSLNSGVGQPQHFGDGTRLSIL.

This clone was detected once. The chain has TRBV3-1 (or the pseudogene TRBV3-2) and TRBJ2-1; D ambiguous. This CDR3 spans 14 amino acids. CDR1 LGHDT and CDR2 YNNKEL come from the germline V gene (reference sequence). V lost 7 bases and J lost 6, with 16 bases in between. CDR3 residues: CASTSRSLFNEQFF. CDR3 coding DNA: TGTGCCAGCACCTCTAGGTCCCTCTTCAATGAGCAGTTCTTC.

The CDR3: CASSPMGGSRGTAQYF. CDR3 sequence (DNA): TGTGCCAGTAGTCCTATGGGCGGGAGCAGGGGAACAGCGCAGTATTTT. This sequence joins TRBV19 and TRBJ2-3; a possible D gene is TRBD2 (7 bases). CDR1 LNHDA and CDR2 SQIVND come from the germline V gene (reference sequence). The CDR3 spans 16 residues. V was trimmed by 5 bases and J by 10 bases, leaving 25 bases between them.

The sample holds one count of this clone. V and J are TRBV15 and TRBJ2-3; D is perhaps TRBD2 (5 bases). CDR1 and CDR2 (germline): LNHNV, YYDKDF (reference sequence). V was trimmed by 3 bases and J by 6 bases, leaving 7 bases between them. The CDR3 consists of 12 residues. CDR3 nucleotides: TGTGCCACCAGCAGGAGGGAGGATACGCAGTATTTT. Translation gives CATSRREDTQYF.

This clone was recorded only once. This CDR3 is CASSPQGVGLADTQYF. Written as DNA, the CDR3 is TGTGCCAGCAGTCCACAGGGAGTAGGGTTGGCAGATACGCAGTATTTT. The chain recombines TRBV27 with TRBJ2-3, with D maybe TRBD1 (6 bases). The CDR3 sequence is 16 residues long. The V end was cut by 5 bases, the J end by 4 bases, with 19 bases between. In germline, CDR1 is MNHEY, CDR2 SMNVEV (reference sequence).

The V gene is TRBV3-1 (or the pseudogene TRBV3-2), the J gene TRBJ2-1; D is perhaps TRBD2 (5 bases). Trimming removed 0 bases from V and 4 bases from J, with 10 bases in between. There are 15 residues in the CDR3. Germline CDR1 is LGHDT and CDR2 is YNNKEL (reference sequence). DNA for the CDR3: TGTGCCAGCAGCCAAGATCAGAGAGGGTACAATGAGCAGTTCTTC. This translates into CASSQDQRGYNEQFF.

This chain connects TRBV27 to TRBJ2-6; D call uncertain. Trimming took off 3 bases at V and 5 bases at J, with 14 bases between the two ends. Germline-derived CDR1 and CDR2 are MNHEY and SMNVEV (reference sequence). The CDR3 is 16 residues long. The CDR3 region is CASSFLPIGWANVLTF. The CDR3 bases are TGTGCCAGCAGTTTCCTCCCCATCGGATGGGCCAACGTCCTGACTTTC.

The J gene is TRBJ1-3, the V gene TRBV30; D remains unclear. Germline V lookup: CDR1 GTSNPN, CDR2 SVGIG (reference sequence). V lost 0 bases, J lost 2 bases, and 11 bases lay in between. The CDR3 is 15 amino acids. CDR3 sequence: CAWSVGGSPGNTIYF. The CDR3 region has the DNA TGTGCCTGGAGTGTTGGAGGGTCACCTGGAAACACCATATATTTT. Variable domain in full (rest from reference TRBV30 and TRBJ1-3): SQTIHQWPATLVQPVGSPLSLECTVEGTSNPNLYWYRQAAGRGLQLLFYSVGIGQISSEVPQNLSASRPQDRQFILSSKKLLLSDSGFYLCAWSVGGSPGNTIYFGEGSWLTVV.

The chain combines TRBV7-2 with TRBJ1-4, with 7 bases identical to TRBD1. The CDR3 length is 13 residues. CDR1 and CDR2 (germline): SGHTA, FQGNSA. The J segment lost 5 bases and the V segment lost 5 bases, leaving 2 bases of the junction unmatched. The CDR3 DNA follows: TGTGCCAGCAGCAAACAGGGGAATGAAAAACTGTTTTTT. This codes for CASSKQGNEKLFF.

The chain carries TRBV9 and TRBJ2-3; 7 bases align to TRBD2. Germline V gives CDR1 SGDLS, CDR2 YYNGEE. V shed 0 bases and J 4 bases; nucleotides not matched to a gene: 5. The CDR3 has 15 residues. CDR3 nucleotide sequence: TGTGCCAGCAGCGTAGCAGTTGCGGGGGCAGATACGCAGTATTTT. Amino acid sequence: CASSVAVAGADTQYF.

The CDR3 sequence: CASSQEGTSGIWRELFF. The CDR3 DNA reads as TGTGCCAGCAGCCAAGAGGGAACTAGCGGGATATGGAGGGAGCTGTTTTTT. The chain links TRBV4-2 to TRBJ2-2; 10 nucleotides match TRBD2. The germline gives CDR1 LGHNA, CDR2 YNFKEQ. The CDR3 is made up of 17 amino acids. Trimming cost V 0 bases and J 9 bases; bases outside gene matches: 10.

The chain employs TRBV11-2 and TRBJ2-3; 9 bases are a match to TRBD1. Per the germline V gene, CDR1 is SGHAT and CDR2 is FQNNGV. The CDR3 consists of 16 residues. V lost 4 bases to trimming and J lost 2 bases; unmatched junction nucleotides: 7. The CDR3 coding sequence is TGTGCCAGCAGCTACTCGACAGGGGGACACACAGATACGCAGTATTTT. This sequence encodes CASSYSTGGHTDTQYF.

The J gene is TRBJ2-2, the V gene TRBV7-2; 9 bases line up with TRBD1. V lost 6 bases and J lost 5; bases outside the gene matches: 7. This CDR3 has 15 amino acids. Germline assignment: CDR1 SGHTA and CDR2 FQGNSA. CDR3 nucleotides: TGTGCCAGCAGACCACGCGGACAGGGGACCGGGGAGCTGTTTTTT. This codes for CASRPRGQGTGELFF.

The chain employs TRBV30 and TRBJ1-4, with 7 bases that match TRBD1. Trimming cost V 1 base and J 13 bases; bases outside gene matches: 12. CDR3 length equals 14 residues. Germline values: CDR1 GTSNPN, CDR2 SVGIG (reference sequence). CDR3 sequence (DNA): TGTGCCTGGAGTGCCCATCCGACAGGGAGCGGACTGTTTTTT. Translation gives CAWSAHPTGSGLFF.

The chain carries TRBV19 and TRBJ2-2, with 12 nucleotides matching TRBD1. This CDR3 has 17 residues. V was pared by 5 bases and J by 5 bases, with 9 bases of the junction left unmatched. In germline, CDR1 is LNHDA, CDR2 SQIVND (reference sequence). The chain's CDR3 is CASSSGTGGPMTGELFF. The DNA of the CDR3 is TGTGCCAGTAGTTCCGGGACAGGGGGCCCAATGACCGGGGAGCTGTTTTTT.

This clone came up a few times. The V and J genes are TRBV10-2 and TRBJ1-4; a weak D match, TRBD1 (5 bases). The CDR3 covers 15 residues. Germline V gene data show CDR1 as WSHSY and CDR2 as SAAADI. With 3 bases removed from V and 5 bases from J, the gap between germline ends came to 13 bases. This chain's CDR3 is CASSDTGTPNEKLFF. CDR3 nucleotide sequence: TGCGCCAGCAGTGACACGGGGACCCCAAATGAAAAACTGTTTTTT.

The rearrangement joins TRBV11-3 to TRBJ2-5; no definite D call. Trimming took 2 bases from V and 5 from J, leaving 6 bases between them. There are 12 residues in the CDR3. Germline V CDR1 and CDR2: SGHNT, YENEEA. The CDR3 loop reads CASSLSGETQYF. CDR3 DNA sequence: TGTGCCAGCAGCTTATCTGGGGAGACCCAGTACTTC.

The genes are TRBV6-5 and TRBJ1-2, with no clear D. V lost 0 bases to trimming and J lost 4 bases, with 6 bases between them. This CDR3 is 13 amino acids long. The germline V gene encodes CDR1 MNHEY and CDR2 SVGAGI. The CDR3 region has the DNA TGTGCCAGCAGTTACTCGAGCTTCTATGGCTACACCTTC. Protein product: CASSYSSFYGYTF.

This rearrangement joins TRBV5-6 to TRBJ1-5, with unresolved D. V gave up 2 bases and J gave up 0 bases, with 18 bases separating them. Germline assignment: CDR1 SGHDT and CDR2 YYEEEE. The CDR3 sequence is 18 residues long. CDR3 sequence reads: CASSFMGQSIYSNQPQHF. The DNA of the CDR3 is TGTGCCAGCAGCTTCATGGGCCAGTCCATCTATAGCAATCAGCCCCAGCATTTT.

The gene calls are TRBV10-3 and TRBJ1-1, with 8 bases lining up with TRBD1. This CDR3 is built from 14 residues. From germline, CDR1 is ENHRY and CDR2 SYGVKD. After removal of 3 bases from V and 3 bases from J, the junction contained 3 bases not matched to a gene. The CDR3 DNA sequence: TGTGCCATCAGTGAATCGACAGGGGACACTGAAGCTTTCTTT. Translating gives CAISESTGDTEAFF.

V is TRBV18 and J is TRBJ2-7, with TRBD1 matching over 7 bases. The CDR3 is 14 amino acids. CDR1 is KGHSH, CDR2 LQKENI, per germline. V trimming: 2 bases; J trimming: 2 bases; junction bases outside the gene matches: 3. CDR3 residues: CASSPDRETYEQYF. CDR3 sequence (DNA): TGTGCCAGCTCACCAGACAGGGAAACCTACGAGCAGTACTTC.

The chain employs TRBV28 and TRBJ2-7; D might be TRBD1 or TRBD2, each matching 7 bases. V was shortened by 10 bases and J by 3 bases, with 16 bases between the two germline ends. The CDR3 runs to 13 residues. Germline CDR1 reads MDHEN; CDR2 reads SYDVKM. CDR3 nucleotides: TGTGCCACCTACAGGGGAGGGAGCTACGAGCAGTACTTC. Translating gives CATYRGGSYEQYF.

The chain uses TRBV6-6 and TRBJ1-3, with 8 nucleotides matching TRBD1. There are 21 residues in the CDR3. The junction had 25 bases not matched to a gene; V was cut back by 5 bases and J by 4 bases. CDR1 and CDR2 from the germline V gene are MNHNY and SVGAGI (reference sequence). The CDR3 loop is CASSHRRAYRGTLASGNTIYF. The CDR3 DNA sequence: TGTGCCAGCAGTCACAGAAGGGCTTACAGGGGGACCCTAGCGTCCGGAAACACCATATATTTT.

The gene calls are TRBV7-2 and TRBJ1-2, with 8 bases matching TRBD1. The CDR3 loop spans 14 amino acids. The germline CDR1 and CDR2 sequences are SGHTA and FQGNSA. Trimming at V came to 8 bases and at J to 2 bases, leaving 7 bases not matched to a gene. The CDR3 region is CASPQGALNYGYTF. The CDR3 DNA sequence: TGTGCCAGCCCTCAGGGGGCCCTCAACTATGGCTACACCTTC.

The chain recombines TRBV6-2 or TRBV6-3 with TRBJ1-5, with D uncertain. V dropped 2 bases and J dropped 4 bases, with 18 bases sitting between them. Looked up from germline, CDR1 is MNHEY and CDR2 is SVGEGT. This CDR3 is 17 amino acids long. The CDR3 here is CASSYQTGAGNNQPQHF. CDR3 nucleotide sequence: TGTGCCAGCAGTTACCAGACCGGAGCCGGCAATAATCAGCCCCAGCATTTT.

This CDR3 is CAISAGIFSGNTIYF. The CDR3 DNA is TGTGCCATCAGTGCGGGAATTTTCTCTGGAAACACCATATATTTT. The chain recombines TRBV10-3 with TRBJ1-3; no reliable D call. V dropped 4 bases and J dropped 0 bases, with 10 bases sitting between them. The CDR3 runs to 15 residues. Germline V CDR1 and CDR2: ENHRY, SYGVKD.